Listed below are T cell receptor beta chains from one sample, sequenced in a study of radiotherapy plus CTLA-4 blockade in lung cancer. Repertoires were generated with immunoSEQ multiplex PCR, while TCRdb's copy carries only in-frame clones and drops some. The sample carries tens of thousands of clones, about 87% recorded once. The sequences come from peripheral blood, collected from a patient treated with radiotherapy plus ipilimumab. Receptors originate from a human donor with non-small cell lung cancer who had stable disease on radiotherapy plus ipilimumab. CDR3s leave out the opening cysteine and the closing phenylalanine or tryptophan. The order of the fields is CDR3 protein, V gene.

ASSLSKSGNTIY,TRBV28
ASSLQGPGANVLT,TRBV5-6
AWWQGPYGYT,TRBV30
ASKVALSYNEQF,TRBV2
ASSAPGGAGTGTQY,TRBV6-1
ASSARPVGPLGYEQY,TRBV6-1
ASSQQTTGELF,TRBV14
AWSVLQGQETQY,TRBV30
ASSVHTDTQY,TRBV9
ASSQSSSPNEKLF,TRBV18
ASSEVLGARGYT,TRBV2
AWNSGMNTEAF,TRBV30
ASSLPFVAHRYLYEQY,TRBV27
ASSSISGANVLT,TRBV5-4
ASSPAVIMSGANVLT,TRBV28
ASSSITSFSYNEQF,TRBV13
ASNRGGLNYGYT,TRBV6-1
ASRRGGGENEQF,TRBV11-3
ASGLVPQGGGYT,TRBV12-5
ASSRTSGSETQY,TRBV5-1
ASRIQGAGYGYT,TRBV28
ASSLVRGPGEQY,TRBV7-9